Shown below are 5 T cell receptor beta chains from a single sample sequenced in a study of long-term antiretroviral therapy in people with HIV. An immunoSEQ assay, version v3.0, was performed at survey level. Only in-frame clones appear in the TCRdb table, and some are missing; sequencing was by immunoSEQ multiplex PCR. Found here are roughly 40,000 clones, 94% of them singletons; the top ten hold approximately 2%. Sequenced material: unsorted PBMCs, taken roughly 9.4 years after starting antiretroviral therapy. These receptors came from a man aged 30 to 39 with HIV.

This chain links TRBV6-1 with TRBJ1-5; D is unclear. V shed 2 bases and J shed 4 bases, with 6 bases lying between them. CDR3 length equals 13 residues. Germline assignment: CDR1 MNHNS and CDR2 SASEGT. CDR3 nucleotide sequence: TGTGCCAGCAGTGAATACAGAAATCAGCCCCAGCATTTT. Translated: CASSEYRNQPQHF.

This clone was observed once. The V call is TRBV19, the J call TRBJ1-4, with D possibly TRBD1 on 6 matching bases. The V gene's germline CDR1 is LNHDA and CDR2 SQIVND (reference sequence). V was trimmed by 5 bases and J by 7 bases, leaving 17 bases between them. This CDR3 spans 15 amino acids. DNA of the CDR3: TGTGCCAGTAGTCAGACCGGGGACAATGTTGAAAAACTGTTTTTT. This encodes CASSQTGDNVEKLFF.

The J gene is TRBJ1-1, the V gene TRBV12-5; 7 positions match TRBD1. With V trimmed by 6 bases and J by 4 bases, 5 bases remained unmatched. The CDR3 consists of 13 residues. In germline, CDR1 is LGHNT, CDR2 FRNRAP. The CDR3 region has the DNA TGTGCTAGTGGAACAGGGGTGGTCACTGAAGCTTTCTTT. It encodes CASGTGVVTEAFF.

The chain couples TRBV5-1 to TRBJ2-7; 8 bases fit TRBD1. This CDR3 spans 17 amino acids. The V segment lost 4 bases and the J segment 1 base; nucleotides outside the gene matches: 13. Per germline, CDR1 SGHRS and CDR2 YFSETQ. The CDR3 bases are TGCGCCAGCAGCGTGGGGGCCGGGACAGGAAGTTCCTACGAGCAGTACTTC. This encodes CASSVGAGTGSSYEQYF.

This rearrangement joins TRBV15 to TRBJ1-2; 7 nucleotides agree with TRBD1. The V segment lost 0 bases and the J segment 6 bases; nucleotides outside the gene matches: 7. Germline CDR1 is LNHNV and CDR2 is YYDKDF (reference sequence). CDR3 size: 15 residues. The chain's CDR3 is CATSREVAGGDGYTF. For the CDR3, the DNA is TGTGCCACCAGCAGAGAGGTAGCAGGGGGTGATGGCTACACCTTC. The full variable domain, rest sourced from reference TRBV15 and TRBJ1-2, is DAMVIQNPRYQVTQFGKPVTLSCSQTLNHNVMYWYQQKSSQAPKLLFHYYDKDFNNEADTPDNFQSRRPNTSFCFLDIRSPGLGDTAMYLCATSREVAGGDGYTFGSGTRLTVV.